One and the same sample provided the 30 T cell receptor beta chains below, sequenced in a study of early T cells in non-severe SARS-CoV-2 infection. Using its own MiXCR run on the 5' RACE reads, TCRdb lists one record per CDR3 protein. Counted here are approximately 100,000 distinct CDR3 sequences, 11% to 15% occurring once; the ten biggest clones make up 5% to 7%. The sample taken for sequencing was whole blood. The receptors originated from an adult who was a healthcare worker with PCR-confirmed SARS-CoV-2 infection or an uninfected control (not recorded which).

CDR3 protein: CASSDLRQGGDEQYF. The CDR3 nucleotides read TGTGCCAGCAGTGACTTAAGACAGGGAGGTGACGAGCAGTACTTC. The rearrangement links TRBV6-4 to TRBJ2-7; TRBD1 is a possible D gene (7 bases). The V gene's germline CDR1 is MRHNA and CDR2 SNTAGT. The V and J ends lost 1 base and 5 bases respectively, with 15 bases between them. The CDR3 covers 15 residues.

V usage is TRBV7-3 and J usage is TRBJ1-6; the D is unclear. The CDR3 spans 15 residues. Germline V gene data show CDR1 as SGHTA and CDR2 as FQGTGA. Trimming left V 7 bases short and J 0 bases short, with 10 bases between. The CDR3, as DNA: TGTGCCAGCACCCGTCTAGGCTCCTATAATTCACCCCTCCACTTT. Its protein is CASTRLGSYNSPLHF.

The chain is built from TRBV19 and TRBJ2-7, with D hard to call. The CDR3 has 12 amino acids. V was trimmed by 2 bases and J by 7 bases, leaving 9 bases between them. The V gene's germline CDR1 is LNHDA and CDR2 SQIVND (reference sequence). The CDR3: CASSIPGVEQYF. The CDR3 DNA follows: TGTGCCAGTAGTATACCCGGCGTAGAGCAGTACTTC.

This clonotype has a count of ten or more. The gene calls are TRBV7-6 and TRBJ1-5; D unclear. The CDR3 contains 12 residues. V shed 4 bases and J shed 5 bases, with 6 bases lying between them. CDR1 and CDR2 from the germline V gene are SGHVS and FNYEAQ. The DNA for the CDR3 is TGTGCCAGCAGCTCCCCCGATCAGCCCCAGCATTTT. This sequence encodes CASSSPDQPQHF.

In its sample, this clonotype was seen many times. The CDR3 region has the DNA TGTGCCAGCACCTCTAACACTGAAGCTTTCTTT. Translated, it gives CASTSNTEAFF. The chain has TRBV7-9 and TRBJ1-1; D is ambiguous. Trimming removed 7 bases at V and 2 bases at J, with 5 bases between. The CDR3 runs to 11 residues. CDR1 and CDR2 from the germline V gene are SEHNR and FQNEAQ (reference sequence).

This chain links TRBV9 with TRBJ2-3; unclear D gene. Trimming cost V 3 bases and J 9 bases, with 2 bases left between them. The length of the CDR3 is 9 residues. Germline loops: CDR1 SGDLS, CDR2 YYNGEE. CDR3 nucleotides: TGTGCCAGCAGCGCCACGCAGTATTTT. Translation gives CASSATQYF.

This clonotype was observed many times. The chain uses TRBV25-1 and TRBJ1-1; TRBD1 matches 7 bases. J was trimmed by 11 bases and V by 3 bases; bases with no gene match: 6. CDR3 length: 12 residues. Germline V gene data show CDR1 as MGHDK and CDR2 as SYGVNS. The CDR3 spells CASSEKDREAFF. DNA of the CDR3: TGTGCCAGCAGTGAGAAAGACAGGGAGGCTTTCTTT.

There are many counts of this clonotype. The chain is built from TRBV18 and TRBJ2-2, with D possibly matching TRBD2 (6 bases). V lost 1 base, J lost 1 base, and 7 bases lay in between. The CDR3 contains 15 residues. Germline assignment: CDR1 KGHSH and CDR2 LQKENI. CDR3 sequence: CASSPLAVNTGELFF. CDR3 sequence (DNA): TGTGCCAGCTCACCACTAGCGGTGAACACCGGGGAGCTGTTTTTT.

This clonotype was seen a handful of times. J is TRBJ2-7 and V is TRBV27; a possible D gene is TRBD1 (6 bases). The germline V gene has CDR1 MNHEY and CDR2 SMNVEV (reference sequence). This CDR3 has 11 amino acids. Trimming took off 8 bases at V and 4 bases at J, with 9 bases between the two ends. CDR3 in DNA: TGTGCCAGCCAAAGGGGGTACGAGCAGTACTTC. It encodes CASQRGYEQYF.

This clonotype was seen a handful of times. V usage is TRBV28 and J usage is TRBJ2-7, with 7 bases lining up with TRBD1. This CDR3 is built from 12 residues. Germline V gives CDR1 MDHEN, CDR2 SYDVKM. Germline trimming cut 10 bases from V and 2 bases from J; bases unmatched to any gene: 5. The CDR3 is CATTGFPYEQYF. For the CDR3, the DNA is TGTGCCACGACAGGGTTCCCCTACGAGCAGTACTTC.

This clonotype was recorded a few times. The chain carries TRBV7-9 and TRBJ2-7; D uncertain. Trimming took 5 bases from V and 0 from J, leaving 11 bases between them. The CDR3 sequence is 14 residues long. Germline loops: CDR1 SEHNR, CDR2 FQNEAQ (reference sequence). CDR3 sequence (DNA): TGTGCCAGCAGCCCCCCGACCAGCTCCTACGAGCAGTACTTC. This sequence encodes CASSPPTSSYEQYF.

This clonotype was counted many times. The chain links TRBV20-1 to TRBJ1-2; the D is unclear. This CDR3 is 13 amino acids long. V was pared by 3 bases and J by 4 bases, with 12 bases between. Looked up from germline, CDR1 is DFQATT and CDR2 is SNEGSKA (reference sequence). As DNA, the CDR3 is TGCAGTGCTAGTTGGGTAGAGCCCTATGGCTACACCTTC. This codes for CSASWVEPYGYTF.

This clonotype showed up just a few times. V usage is TRBV5-5 and J usage is TRBJ1-2, with TRBD1 identical over 7 bases. This CDR3 contains 13 residues. Per the germline V gene, CDR1 is SGHKS and CDR2 is YYEKEE (reference sequence). Germline trimming cut 0 bases from V and 6 bases from J; bases unmatched to any gene: 2. CDR3 loop: CASSLEGTDGYTF. The CDR3 nucleotides are TGTGCCAGCAGCTTGGAAGGGACAGATGGCTACACCTTC.

This clonotype was recorded once. DNA for the CDR3: TGCAGCGTTGCTGGAACTAACCTACAGCCCCAGCATTTT. Residues: CSVAGTNLQPQHF. V is TRBV29-1 and J is TRBJ1-5; no clear D. Germline CDR1 SQVTM, CDR2 ANQGSEA. Trimming took off 4 bases at V and 7 bases at J, with 14 bases between the two ends. There are 13 residues in the CDR3.

This clonotype was detected ten times or more. The rearrangement links TRBV28 to TRBJ1-1, with 7 bases fitting TRBD1. V lost 3 bases to trimming and J lost 1 base; unmatched junction nucleotides: 14. CDR3 length equals 18 residues. Germline V gives CDR1 MDHEN, CDR2 SYDVKM. DNA of the CDR3: TGTGCCAGCAGTTTCCCGCGACAGGGTCGTACGCAGAACACTGAAGCTTTCTTT. Residues: CASSFPRQGRTQNTEAFF.

This sequence joins TRBV29-1 and TRBJ1-1; D not resolved. V was pared by 0 bases and J by 4 bases, with 6 bases between. The CDR3 consists of 12 residues. CDR1 is SQVTM and CDR2 is ANQGSEA in the germline V gene. DNA for the CDR3: TGCAGCGTTGAAGACCCAGGCACTGAAGCTTTCTTT. It translates to CSVEDPGTEAFF. Full variable domain (outside the CDR3, taken from reference TRBV29-1 and TRBJ1-1): SAVISQKPSRDICQRGTSLTIQCQVDSQVTMMFWYRQQPGQSLTLIATANQGSEATYESGFVIDKFPISRPNLTFSTLTVSNMSPEDSSIYLCSVEDPGTEAFFGQGTRLTVV.

The chain carries TRBV6-1 and TRBJ2-7; D is possibly TRBD1 (5 bases). CDR3 length: 11 amino acids. Trimming stripped 4 bases from V and 9 bases from J, with 10 bases between. Germline values: CDR1 MNHNS, CDR2 SASEGT. Here the CDR3 DNA reads TGTGCCAGCAGTGCTACAGGAAGGCAGTACTTC. Translated: CASSATGRQYF.

This clonotype was detected ten times or more. The rearrangement links TRBV12-3 or TRBV12-4 to TRBJ2-7, with TRBD1 as a possible D gene (8 bases). This CDR3 has 14 amino acids. The V end was cut by 4 bases, the J end by 4 bases, with 14 bases between. The CDR3 region has the DNA TGTGCCAGCAGTTACCCACAGGGGGGGTACGAGCAGTACTTC. Translated, it gives CASSYPQGGYEQYF.

This clonotype came up many times. The gene calls are TRBV7-2 and TRBJ1-1; D ambiguous. This CDR3 is 16 amino acids long. Germline values: CDR1 SGHTA, CDR2 FQGNSA. The V and J ends lost 0 bases and 1 base respectively, with 12 bases between them. CDR3 DNA sequence: TGTGCCAGCAGCTTAGCTTGGACCTTCCCGAACACTGAAGCTTTCTTT. Protein: CASSLAWTFPNTEAFF.

The rearrangement joins TRBV18 to TRBJ2-5; no firm D call. Deletions cut 2 bases from V and 1 base from J, with 5 bases between. This CDR3 has 13 residues. Germline loops: CDR1 KGHSH, CDR2 LQKENI. The CDR3 DNA is TGTGCCAGCTCACCAGGATCCCAAGAGACCCAGTACTTC. The encoded protein is CASSPGSQETQYF.

This clonotype occurred a few times. The genes are TRBV29-1 and TRBJ2-1; D gene uncertain. The CDR3 runs to 13 residues. Trimming removed 6 bases from V and 4 bases from J, with 13 bases in between. The germline V gene encodes CDR1 SQVTM and CDR2 ANQGSEA. The CDR3 spells CSVPTPPYNEQFF. The CDR3 DNA reads as TGCAGCGTCCCCACCCCCCCGTACAATGAGCAGTTCTTC.

The table lists this clonotype with a few counts. The V call is TRBV28, the J call TRBJ1-5; no firm D call. The V and J ends lost 5 bases and 7 bases respectively, with 15 bases between them. The CDR3 totals 14 residues. Germline V CDR1 and CDR2: MDHEN, SYDVKM. The CDR3 sequence: CASSPETGGQPQHF. The CDR3 DNA reads TGTGCCAGCAGTCCCGAAACGGGAGGGCAGCCCCAGCATTTT.

This clonotype turned up a few times. The chain is built from TRBV6-1 and TRBJ1-2; possibly TRBD1 for D (6 bases). The CDR3 has 15 amino acids. Germline CDR1 is MNHNS and CDR2 is SASEGT. V lost 4 bases, J lost 4 bases, and 16 bases lay in between. In DNA, the CDR3 is TGTGCCAGCAGTGCTGGGAGGACAGCCATCTATGGCTACACCTTC. It encodes CASSAGRTAIYGYTF.

This clonotype was found a few times. This chain connects TRBV2 to TRBJ1-1, with a possible D match to TRBD1 (5 bases). In germline, CDR1 is SNHLY, CDR2 FYNNEI. V shed 0 bases and J shed 11 bases, with 10 bases lying between them. This CDR3 spans 12 amino acids. CDR3 in amino acids: CASSEAGLDAFF. CDR3 DNA sequence: TGTGCCAGCAGTGAAGCGGGGCTGGACGCTTTCTTT.

This clonotype was seen many times. V gene TRBV12-3 or TRBV12-4 combines with J gene TRBJ2-2, with TRBD1 as a possible D gene (6 bases). Trimming removed 5 bases at V and 4 bases at J, with 11 bases between. The CDR3 is 14 amino acids. The DNA for the CDR3 is TGTGCCAGCAGTCAGGGGATGGGCACCGGGGAGCTGTTTTTT. Its protein is CASSQGMGTGELFF.

The rearrangement links TRBV7-2 to TRBJ2-1; weak D call: TRBD2 (6 bases). The CDR3 totals 15 residues. V lost 0 bases, J lost 4 bases, and 10 bases lay in between. CDR1 and CDR2 (germline): SGHTA, FQGNSA. CDR3 sequence reads: CASSLALAIYNEQFF. Here the CDR3 DNA reads TGTGCCAGCAGCTTAGCCCTAGCGATTTACAATGAGCAGTTCTTC.

The chain has TRBV6-2 or TRBV6-3 and TRBJ2-7; tentatively, D is TRBD2 (6 bases). The CDR3 runs to 15 residues. CDR1 and CDR2 from the germline V gene are MNHEY and SVGEGT. V shed 4 bases and J shed 4 bases, with 17 bases lying between them. CDR3 sequence reads: CASSFSPGDPYEQYF. CDR3 DNA: TGTGCCAGCAGTTTCTCCCCGGGGGACCCTTACGAGCAGTACTTC.

The chain joins TRBV28 to TRBJ1-6, with D unresolved. The CDR3 has 12 residues. Germline V gene sequence: CDR1 MDHEN, CDR2 SYDVKM. Trimming took off 2 bases at V and 8 bases at J, with 4 bases between the two ends. CDR3 loop: CASSLEYSPLHF. The CDR3 DNA reads as TGTGCCAGCAGTTTAGAATATTCACCCCTCCACTTT.

This clonotype has a single count. It is likely a read error, because the conserved phenylalanine at the end of the CDR3 is missing. The chain recombines TRBV20-1 with TRBJ2-5; no reliable D call. The V and J ends lost 2 bases and 2 bases respectively, with 9 bases between them. Germline V gene lookup returns CDR1 DFQATT and CDR2 SNEGSKA (reference sequence). This CDR3 is 13 amino acids long. The chain's CDR3 is CSARRTAQETQYY. The CDR3 nucleotides read TGCAGTGCTAGACGTACCGCTCAAGAGACCCAGTACTAC.

This sequence joins TRBV10-2 and TRBJ2-3, with D perhaps matching TRBD1 (5 bases). The CDR3 covers 15 residues. The V end lost 6 bases, the J end lost 2 bases, and 15 bases lay between the germline ends. Germline values: CDR1 WSHSY, CDR2 SAAADI. The CDR3 here is CASSRPDTHTDTQYF. In DNA form, the CDR3 reads TGCGCCAGCAGCAGACCGGACACTCACACAGATACGCAGTATTTT.